These 9 T cell receptor beta chains were all obtained from the same sample, sequenced in a study of cytomegalovirus exposure and HLA in healthy donors. This PCR relied on a set of 60 Vbeta primers and 13 Jbeta primers. The protocol was immunoSEQ multiplex PCR, while the TCRdb copy is restricted to in-frame clones and leaves out a portion. The profile covers 200,000 or so clones, with 65% to 85% appearing a single time and roughly 0.098% taken by the ten largest. Sequenced: PBMCs. These receptors were collected from a boy younger than 10 in good health and CMV-seronegative.

The chain uses TRBV7-2 and TRBJ2-7, with 9 bases lining up with TRBD2. The CDR3 has 14 residues. Trimming took 2 bases from V and 6 from J; bases not matched to a gene: 5. Germline V CDR1 and CDR2: SGHTA, FQGNSA. CDR3 in amino acids: CASSLRGLASEQYF. The CDR3 bases are TGTGCCAGCAGCTTAAGGGGACTAGCATCCGAGCAGTACTTC.

The J gene is TRBJ2-3, the V gene TRBV7-2; D might be TRBD2 (5 bases). There are 15 residues in the CDR3. Germline CDR1 reads SGHTA; CDR2 reads FQGNSA. The germline V and J ends were trimmed by 3 bases and 3 bases, with 13 bases remaining between them. The CDR3 bases are TGTGCCAGCAGCTTGGTGTCTTGGGAGACAGATACGCAGTATTTT. Residues: CASSLVSWETDTQYF.

Notes on this clone: This sample includes further DNA sequences coding for the same CDR3. The chain recombines TRBV5-4 with TRBJ1-1; possibly TRBD1 for D (6 bases). With 0 bases removed from V and 8 bases from J, the gap between germline ends came to 11 bases. Germline V gene sequence: CDR1 SGHNT, CDR2 YYREEE (reference sequence). The CDR3 has 13 amino acids. CDR3 loop: CASSLDRVTEAFF. Written as DNA, the CDR3 is TGTGCCAGCAGCTTGGACAGGGTGACGGAAGCTTTCTTT.

This clone appeared a few times. V is TRBV2 and J is TRBJ1-2; 8 bases fit TRBD1. V lost 3 bases, J lost 7 bases, and 13 bases stayed unmatched. CDR1 is SNHLY and CDR2 is FYNNEI in the germline V gene. The CDR3 covers 16 residues. The CDR3 spells CASSDRWAGGAGGYTF. The CDR3 bases are TGTGCCAGCAGTGATCGATGGGCAGGGGGCGCCGGTGGCTACACCTTC. Full variable domain (remainder filled in from reference TRBV2 and TRBJ1-2): EPEVTQTPSHQVTQMGQEVILRCVPISNHLYFYWYRQILGQKVEFLVSFYNNEISEKSEIFDDQFSVERPDGSNFTLKIRSTKLEDSAMYFCASSDRWAGGAGGYTFGSGTRLTVV.

The chain is built from TRBV19 and TRBJ1-2; D is undetermined. Trimming stripped 3 bases from V and 5 bases from J, with 16 bases between. From germline, CDR1 is LNHDA and CDR2 SQIVND (reference sequence). The CDR3 is made up of 15 amino acids. As DNA, the CDR3 is TGTGCCAGTAGTATTTACACAGCCACCCGGTATGGCTACACCTTC. It codes for CASSIYTATRYGYTF.

The genes are TRBV6-1 and TRBJ1-2; TRBD1 agrees at 7 bases. Germline CDR1 and CDR2: MNHNS and SASEGT. V was pared by 7 bases and J by 4 bases, with 6 bases of the junction left unmatched. CDR3 length: 13 amino acids. The CDR3 DNA reads as TGTGCCAGCAAGAGACAGGGAGCCTATGGCTACACCTTC. Protein product: CASKRQGAYGYTF.

V gene TRBV9 combines with J gene TRBJ2-7, with 11 bases identical to TRBD2. CDR3 length: 15 amino acids. Germline assignment: CDR1 SGDLS and CDR2 YYNGEE. With V trimmed by 4 bases and J by 2 bases, 5 bases remained unmatched. The DNA of the CDR3 is TGTGCCAGCAGCTTGGGGACTAGCGGCGCCTACGAGCAGTACTTC. Protein sequence: CASSLGTSGAYEQYF.

This chain joins TRBV27 and TRBJ2-3; D possibly corresponds to TRBD2 (5 bases). This CDR3 spans 12 amino acids. Germline V gene lookup returns CDR1 MNHEY and CDR2 SMNVEV (reference sequence). V was pared by 3 bases and J by 4 bases, with 5 bases between. The CDR3 protein is CASSFGADTQYF. CDR3 DNA sequence: TGTGCCAGCAGTTTCGGGGCAGATACGCAGTATTTT.

As regards this clone: One junction end disagrees with the germline gene, perhaps due to a read error. The chain joins TRBV7-3 to TRBJ2-5; perhaps TRBD1 as D (6 bases). The CDR3 consists of 13 residues. CDR1 and CDR2 from the germline V gene are SGHTA and FQGTGA. CDR3 amino acids: CASSWDIQGTQYF. The CDR3 DNA reads TGTGCCAGCAGCTGGGACATCCAAGGGACCCAGTACTTC. The entire variable domain, with the rest obtained from reference TRBV7-3 and TRBJ2-5, is as follows: GAGVSQTPSNKVTEKGKYVELRCDPISGHTALYWYRQSLGQGPEFLIYFQGTGAADDSGLPNDRFFAVRPEGSVSTLKIQRTERGDSAVYLCASSWDIQGTQYFGPGTRLLVL.